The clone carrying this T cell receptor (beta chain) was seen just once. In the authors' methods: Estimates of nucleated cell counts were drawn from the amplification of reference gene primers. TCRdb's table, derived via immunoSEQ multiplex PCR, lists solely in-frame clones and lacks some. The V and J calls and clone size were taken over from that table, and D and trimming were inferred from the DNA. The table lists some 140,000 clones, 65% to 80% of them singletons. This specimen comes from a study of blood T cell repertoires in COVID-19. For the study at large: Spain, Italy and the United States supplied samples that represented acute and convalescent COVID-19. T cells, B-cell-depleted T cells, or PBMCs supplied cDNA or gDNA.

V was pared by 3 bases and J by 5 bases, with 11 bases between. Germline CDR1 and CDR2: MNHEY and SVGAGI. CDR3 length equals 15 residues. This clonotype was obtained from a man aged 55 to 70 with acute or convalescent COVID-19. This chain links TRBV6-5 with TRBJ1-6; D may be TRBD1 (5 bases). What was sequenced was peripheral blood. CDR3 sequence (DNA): TGTGCCAGCAGTTATGGGGCCAGTGATAATTCACCCCTCCACTTT. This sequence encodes CASSYGASDNSPLHF.